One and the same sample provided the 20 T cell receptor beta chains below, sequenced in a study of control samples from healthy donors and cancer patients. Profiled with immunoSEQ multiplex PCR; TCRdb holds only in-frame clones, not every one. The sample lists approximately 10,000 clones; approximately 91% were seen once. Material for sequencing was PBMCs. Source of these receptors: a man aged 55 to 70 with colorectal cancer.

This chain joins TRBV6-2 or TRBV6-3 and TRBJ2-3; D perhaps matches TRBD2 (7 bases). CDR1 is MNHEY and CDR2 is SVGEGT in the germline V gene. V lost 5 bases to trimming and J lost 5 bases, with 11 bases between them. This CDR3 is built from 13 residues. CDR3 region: CASSRGAEDTQYF. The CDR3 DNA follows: TGTGCCAGCAGTCGGGGGGCGGAAGATACGCAGTATTTT.

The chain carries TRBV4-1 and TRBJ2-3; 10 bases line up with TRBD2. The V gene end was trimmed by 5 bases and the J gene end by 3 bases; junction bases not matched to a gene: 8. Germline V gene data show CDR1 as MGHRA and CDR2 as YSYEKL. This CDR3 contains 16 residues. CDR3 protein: CASSTRTSGKTDTQYF. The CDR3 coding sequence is TGCGCCAGCAGCACCCGGACTAGCGGAAAGACAGATACGCAGTATTTT.

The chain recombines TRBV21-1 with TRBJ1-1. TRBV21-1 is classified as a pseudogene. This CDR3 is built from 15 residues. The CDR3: CASSPPVTVNTEAFF. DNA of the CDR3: TGTGCCAGCAGCCCCCCCGTCACGGTGAACACTGAAGCTTTCTTT.

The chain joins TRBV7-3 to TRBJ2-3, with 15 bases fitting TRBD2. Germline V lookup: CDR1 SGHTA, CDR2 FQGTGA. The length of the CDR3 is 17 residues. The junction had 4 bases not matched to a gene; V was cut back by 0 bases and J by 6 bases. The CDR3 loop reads CASSLTGTSGGPDTQYF. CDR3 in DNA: TGTGCCAGCAGCTTAACTGGGACTAGCGGGGGGCCGGATACGCAGTATTTT.

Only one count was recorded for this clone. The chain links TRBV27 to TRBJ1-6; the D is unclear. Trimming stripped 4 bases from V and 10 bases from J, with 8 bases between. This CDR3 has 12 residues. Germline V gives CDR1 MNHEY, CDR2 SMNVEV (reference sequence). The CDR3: CASSYGKSPLHF. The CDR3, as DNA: TGTGCCAGCAGTTACGGGAAATCACCCCTCCACTTT.

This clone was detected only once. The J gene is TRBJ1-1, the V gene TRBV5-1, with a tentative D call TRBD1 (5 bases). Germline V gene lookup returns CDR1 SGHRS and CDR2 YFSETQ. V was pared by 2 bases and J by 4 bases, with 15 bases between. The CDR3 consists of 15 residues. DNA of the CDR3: TGCGCCAGCAGCTTCTCCCAGGGAGTCGGCACTGAAGCTTTCTTT. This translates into CASSFSQGVGTEAFF. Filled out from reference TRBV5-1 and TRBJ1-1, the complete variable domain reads KAGVTQTPRYLIKTRGQQVTLSCSPISGHRSVSWYQQTPGQGLQFLFEYFSETQRNKGNFPGRFSGRQFSNSRSEMNVSTLELGDSALYLCASSFSQGVGTEAFFGQGTRLTVV.

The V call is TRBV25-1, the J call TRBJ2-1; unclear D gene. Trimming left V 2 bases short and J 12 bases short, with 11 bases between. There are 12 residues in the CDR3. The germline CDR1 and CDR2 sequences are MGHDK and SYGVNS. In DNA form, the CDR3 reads TGTGCCAGCAGTGAACTCCACGGATTGCAGTTCTTC. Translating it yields CASSELHGLQFF. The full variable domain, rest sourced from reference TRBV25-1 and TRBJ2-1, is EADIYQTPRYLVIGTGKKITLECSQTMGHDKMYWYQQDPGMELHLIHYSYGVNSTEKGDLSSESTVSRIRTEHFPLTLESARPSHTSQYLCASSELHGLQFFGPGTRLTVL.

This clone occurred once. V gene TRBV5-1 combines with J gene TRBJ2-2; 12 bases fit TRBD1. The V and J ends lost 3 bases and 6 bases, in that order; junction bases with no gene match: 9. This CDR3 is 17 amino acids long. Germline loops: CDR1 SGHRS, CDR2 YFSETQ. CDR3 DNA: TGCGCCAGCAGCTCCACGGGACAGGGGGCGACAGCCGGGGAGCTGTTTTTT. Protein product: CASSSTGQGATAGELFF.

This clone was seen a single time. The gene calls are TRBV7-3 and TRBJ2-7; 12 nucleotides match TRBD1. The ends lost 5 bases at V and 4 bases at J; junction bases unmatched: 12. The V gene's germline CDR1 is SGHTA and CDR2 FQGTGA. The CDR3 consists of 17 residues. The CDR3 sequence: CASSPGTGGGPGYEQYF. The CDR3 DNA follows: TGTGCCAGCAGCCCCGGGACAGGGGGCGGTCCGGGGTACGAGCAGTACTTC.

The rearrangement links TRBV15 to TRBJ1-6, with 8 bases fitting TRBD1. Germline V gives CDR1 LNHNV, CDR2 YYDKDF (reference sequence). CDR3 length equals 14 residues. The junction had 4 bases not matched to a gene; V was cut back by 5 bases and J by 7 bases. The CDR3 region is CATSGRQGNSPLHF. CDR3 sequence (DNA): TGTGCCACCAGCGGGCGACAGGGGAATTCACCCCTCCACTTT. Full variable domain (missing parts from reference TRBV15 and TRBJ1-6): DAMVIQNPRYQVTQFGKPVTLSCSQTLNHNVMYWYQQKSSQAPKLLFHYYDKDFNNEADTPDNFQSRRPNTSFCFLDIRSPGLGDTAMYLCATSGRQGNSPLHFGNGTRLTVT.

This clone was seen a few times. In DNA form, the CDR3 reads TGTGCCAGCAGTCCCAGATCGGGGGGAAGGGAGACCCAGTACTTC. The encoded protein is CASSPRSGGRETQYF. The chain carries TRBV27 and TRBJ2-5; 7 nucleotides agree with TRBD2. The CDR3 is 15 amino acids. V was clipped by 5 bases and J by 5 bases; unmatched bases: 11. The germline CDR1 and CDR2 sequences are MNHEY and SMNVEV (reference sequence).

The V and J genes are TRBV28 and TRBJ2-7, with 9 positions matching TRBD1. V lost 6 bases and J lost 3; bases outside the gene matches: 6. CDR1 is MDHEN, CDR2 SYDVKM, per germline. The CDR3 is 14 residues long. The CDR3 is CASSQWTGDYEQYF. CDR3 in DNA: TGTGCCAGCAGCCAATGGACAGGGGACTACGAGCAGTACTTC.

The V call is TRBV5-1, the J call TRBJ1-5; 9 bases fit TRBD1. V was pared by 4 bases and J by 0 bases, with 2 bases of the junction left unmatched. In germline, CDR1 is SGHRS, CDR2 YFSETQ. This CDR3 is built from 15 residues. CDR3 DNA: TGCGCCAGCAGCCCGGGACAGGGTAGCAATCAGCCCCAGCATTTT. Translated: CASSPGQGSNQPQHF. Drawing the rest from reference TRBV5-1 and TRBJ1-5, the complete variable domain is KAGVTQTPRYLIKTRGQQVTLSCSPISGHRSVSWYQQTPGQGLQFLFEYFSETQRNKGNFPGRFSGRQFSNSRSEMNVSTLELGDSALYLCASSPGQGSNQPQHFGDGTRLSIL.

CDR3 region: CAISDSGTEAFF. The CDR3 DNA follows: TGTGCCATCAGTGATTCAGGCACTGAAGCTTTCTTT. The gene calls are TRBV10-3 and TRBJ1-1, with no clear D. The CDR3 sequence is 12 residues long. Looked up from germline, CDR1 is ENHRY and CDR2 is SYGVKD. V lost 3 bases, J lost 4 bases, and 6 bases lay in between.

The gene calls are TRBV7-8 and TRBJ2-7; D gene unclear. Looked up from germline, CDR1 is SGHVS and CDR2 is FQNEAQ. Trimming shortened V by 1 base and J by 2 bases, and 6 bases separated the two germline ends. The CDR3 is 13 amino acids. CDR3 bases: TGTGCCAGCAGCTTAGACAGAACCTACGAGCAGTACTTC. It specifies CASSLDRTYEQYF.

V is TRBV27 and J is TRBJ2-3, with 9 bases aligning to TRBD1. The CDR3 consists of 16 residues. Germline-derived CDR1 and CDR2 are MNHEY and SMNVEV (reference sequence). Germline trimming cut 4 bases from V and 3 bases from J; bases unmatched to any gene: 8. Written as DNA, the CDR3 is TGTGCCAGCAGTTCACACAGGGGGCTCTTTACAGATACGCAGTATTTT. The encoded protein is CASSSHRGLFTDTQYF.

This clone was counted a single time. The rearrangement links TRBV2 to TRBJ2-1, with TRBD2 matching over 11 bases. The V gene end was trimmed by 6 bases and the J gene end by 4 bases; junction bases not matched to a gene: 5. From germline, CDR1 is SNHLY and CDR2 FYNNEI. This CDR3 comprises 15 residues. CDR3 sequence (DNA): TGTGCCAGCAGGGGACTAGCGGTACTTTACAATGAGCAGTTCTTC. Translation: CASRGLAVLYNEQFF.

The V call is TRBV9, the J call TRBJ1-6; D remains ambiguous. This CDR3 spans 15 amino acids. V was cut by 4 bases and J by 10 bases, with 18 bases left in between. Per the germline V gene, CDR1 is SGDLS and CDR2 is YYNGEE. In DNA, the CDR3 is TGTGCCAGCAGCCCCCAAGGGATGGGCGGGTCACCCCTCCACTTT. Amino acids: CASSPQGMGGSPLHF.

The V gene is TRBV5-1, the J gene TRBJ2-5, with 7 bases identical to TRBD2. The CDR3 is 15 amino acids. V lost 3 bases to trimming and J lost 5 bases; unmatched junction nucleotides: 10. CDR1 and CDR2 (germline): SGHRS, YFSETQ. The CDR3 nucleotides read TGCGCCAGCAGCTCCTGGGGGGGGGTCCGGGAGACCCAGTACTTC. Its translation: CASSSWGGVRETQYF.

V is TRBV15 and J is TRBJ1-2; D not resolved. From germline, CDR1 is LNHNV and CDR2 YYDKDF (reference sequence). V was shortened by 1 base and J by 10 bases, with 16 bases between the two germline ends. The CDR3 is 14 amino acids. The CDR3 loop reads CATSRVDRPSPYTF. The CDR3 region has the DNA TGTGCCACCAGCAGAGTAGACCGCCCTTCCCCCTACACCTTC.